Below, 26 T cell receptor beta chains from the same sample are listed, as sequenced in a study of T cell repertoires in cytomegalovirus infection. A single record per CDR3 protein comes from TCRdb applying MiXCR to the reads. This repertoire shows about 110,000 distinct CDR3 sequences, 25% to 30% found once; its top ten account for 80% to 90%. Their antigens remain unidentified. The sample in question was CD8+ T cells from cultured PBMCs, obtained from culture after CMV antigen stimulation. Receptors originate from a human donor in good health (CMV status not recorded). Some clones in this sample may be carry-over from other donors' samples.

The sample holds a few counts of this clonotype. The CDR3 here is CASSYSPQGVHGDTQYF. CDR3 sequence (DNA): TGTGCCAGCAGTTACTCCCCACAGGGGGTGCATGGGGATACGCAGTATTTT. The chain links TRBV6-6 to TRBJ2-3; 8 bases agree with TRBD1. This CDR3 comprises 17 residues. Germline V gene sequence: CDR1 MNHNY, CDR2 SVGAGI (reference sequence). V lost 0 bases, J lost 6 bases, and 11 bases stayed unmatched.

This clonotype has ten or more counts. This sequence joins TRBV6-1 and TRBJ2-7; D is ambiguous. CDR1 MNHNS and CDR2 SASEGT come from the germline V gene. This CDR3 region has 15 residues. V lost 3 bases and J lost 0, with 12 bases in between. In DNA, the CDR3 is TGTGCCAGCAGTGACAAAGGCCGGAGCTCCTACGAGCAGTACTTC. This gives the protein CASSDKGRSSYEQYF.

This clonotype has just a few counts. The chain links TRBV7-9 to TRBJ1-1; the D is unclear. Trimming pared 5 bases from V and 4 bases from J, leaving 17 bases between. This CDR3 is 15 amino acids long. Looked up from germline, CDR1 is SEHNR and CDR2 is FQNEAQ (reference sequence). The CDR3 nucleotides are TGTGCCAGCAGCCCGGCCGCCTGGGGTAGCACTGAAGCTTTCTTT. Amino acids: CASSPAAWGSTEAFF.

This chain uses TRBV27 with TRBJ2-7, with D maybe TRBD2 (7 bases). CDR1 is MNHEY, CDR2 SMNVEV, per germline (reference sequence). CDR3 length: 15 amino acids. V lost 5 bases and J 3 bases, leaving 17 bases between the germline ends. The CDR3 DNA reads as TGTGCCAGCAGTAAAAGGGGGGGGGACCTCTACGAGCAGTACTTC. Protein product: CASSKRGGDLYEQYF.

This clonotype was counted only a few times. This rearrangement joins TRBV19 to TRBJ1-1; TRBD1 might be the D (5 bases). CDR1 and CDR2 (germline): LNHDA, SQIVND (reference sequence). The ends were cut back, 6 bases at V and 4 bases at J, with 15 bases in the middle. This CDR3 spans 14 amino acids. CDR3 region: CASRSPWGGTEAFF. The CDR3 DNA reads TGTGCCAGTAGATCCCCGTGGGGCGGCACTGAAGCTTTCTTT.

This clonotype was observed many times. This chain's CDR3 is CASSVRDSTHRNTGELFF. Here the CDR3 DNA reads TGTGCCAGCAGCGTAAGGGACAGCACCCATCGGAACACCGGGGAGCTGTTTTTT. This rearrangement joins TRBV7-2 to TRBJ2-2; 7 positions agree with TRBD1. Germline trimming cut 5 bases from V and 1 base from J; bases unmatched to any gene: 13. The CDR3 totals 18 residues. The germline V gene has CDR1 SGHTA and CDR2 FQGNSA.

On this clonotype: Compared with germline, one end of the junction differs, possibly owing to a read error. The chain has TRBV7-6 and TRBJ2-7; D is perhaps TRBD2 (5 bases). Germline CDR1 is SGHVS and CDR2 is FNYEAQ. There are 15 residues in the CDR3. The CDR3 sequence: CASSLALGNSDEQYF. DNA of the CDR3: TGTGCCAGCAGCTTAGCGCTCGGGAACTCCGACGAGCAGTACTTC.

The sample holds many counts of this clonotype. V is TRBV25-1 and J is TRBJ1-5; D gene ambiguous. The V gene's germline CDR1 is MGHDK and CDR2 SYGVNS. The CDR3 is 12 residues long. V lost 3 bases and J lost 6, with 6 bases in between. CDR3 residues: CASSDGIQPQHF. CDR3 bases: TGTGCCAGCAGTGATGGGATTCAGCCCCAGCATTTT. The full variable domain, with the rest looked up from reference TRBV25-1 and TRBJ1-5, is EADIYQTPRYLVIGTGKKITLECSQTMGHDKMYWYQQDPGMELHLIHYSYGVNSTEKGDLSSESTVSRIRTEHFPLTLESARPSHTSQYLCASSDGIQPQHFGDGTRLSIL.

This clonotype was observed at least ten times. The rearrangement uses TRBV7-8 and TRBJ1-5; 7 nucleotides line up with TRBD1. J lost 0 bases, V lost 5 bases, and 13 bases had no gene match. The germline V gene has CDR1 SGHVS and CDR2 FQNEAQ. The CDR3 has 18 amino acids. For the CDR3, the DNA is TGTGCCAGCAGCCAACCGACAGGGTTGGTATATAGCAATCAGCCCCAGCATTTT. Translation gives CASSQPTGLVYSNQPQHF.

CDR3 bases: TGCGCCAGCAGCTTTAGTCCAGCCTCAAGCTCCTACGAGCAGTACTTC. Its protein is CASSFSPASSSYEQYF. The genes are TRBV5-1 and TRBJ2-7; D gene uncertain. CDR3 length: 16 amino acids. V was trimmed by 2 bases and J by 0 bases, leaving 15 bases between them. Germline values: CDR1 SGHRS, CDR2 YFSETQ. The whole variable domain, remainder taken from reference TRBV5-1 and TRBJ2-7, is KAGVTQTPRYLIKTRGQQVTLSCSPISGHRSVSWYQQTPGQGLQFLFEYFSETQRNKGNFPGRFSGRQFSNSRSEMNVSTLELGDSALYLCASSFSPASSSYEQYFGPGTRLTVT.

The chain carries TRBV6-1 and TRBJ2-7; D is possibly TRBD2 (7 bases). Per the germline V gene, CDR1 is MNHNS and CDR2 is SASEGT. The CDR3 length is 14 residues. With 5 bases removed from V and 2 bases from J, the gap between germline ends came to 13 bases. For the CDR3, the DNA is TGTGCCAGCAGTCAACGGGGGGCAGCCTACGAGCAGTACTTC. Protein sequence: CASSQRGAAYEQYF.

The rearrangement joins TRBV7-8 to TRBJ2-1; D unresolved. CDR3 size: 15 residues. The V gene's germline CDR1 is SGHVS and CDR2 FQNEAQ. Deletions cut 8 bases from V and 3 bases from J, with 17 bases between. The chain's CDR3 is CASSSSRAYYNEQFF. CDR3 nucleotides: TGTGCCAGCTCATCCTCTCGGGCCTACTACAATGAGCAGTTCTTC.

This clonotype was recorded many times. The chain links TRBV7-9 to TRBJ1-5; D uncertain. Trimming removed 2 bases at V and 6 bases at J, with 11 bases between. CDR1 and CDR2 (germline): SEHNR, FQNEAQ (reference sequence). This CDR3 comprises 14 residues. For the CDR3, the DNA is TGTGCCAGCAGCTTATTGAACGAGGGTCAGCCCCAGCATTTT. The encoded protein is CASSLLNEGQPQHF.

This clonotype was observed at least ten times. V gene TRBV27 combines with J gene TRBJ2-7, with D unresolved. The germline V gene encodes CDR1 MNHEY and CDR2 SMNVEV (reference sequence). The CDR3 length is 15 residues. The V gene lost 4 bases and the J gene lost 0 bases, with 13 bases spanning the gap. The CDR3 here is CASSSSLALSYEQYF. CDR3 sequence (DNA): TGTGCCAGCAGTTCCTCGCTGGCCCTCTCCTACGAGCAGTACTTC.

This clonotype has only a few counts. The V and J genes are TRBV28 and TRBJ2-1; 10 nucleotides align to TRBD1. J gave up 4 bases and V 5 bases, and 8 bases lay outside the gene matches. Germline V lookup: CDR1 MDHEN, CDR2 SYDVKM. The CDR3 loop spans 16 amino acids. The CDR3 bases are TGTGCCAGCAGTCCTCCGGGACAGGGGTTGTACAATGAGCAGTTCTTC. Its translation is CASSPPGQGLYNEQFF.

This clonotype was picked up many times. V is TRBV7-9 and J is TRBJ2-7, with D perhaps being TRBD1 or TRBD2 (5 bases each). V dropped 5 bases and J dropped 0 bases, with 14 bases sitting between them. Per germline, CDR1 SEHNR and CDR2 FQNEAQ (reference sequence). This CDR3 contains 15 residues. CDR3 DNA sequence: TGTGCCAGCAGCCTAGAGCCCGGGACCTCCTACGAGCAGTACTTC. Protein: CASSLEPGTSYEQYF.

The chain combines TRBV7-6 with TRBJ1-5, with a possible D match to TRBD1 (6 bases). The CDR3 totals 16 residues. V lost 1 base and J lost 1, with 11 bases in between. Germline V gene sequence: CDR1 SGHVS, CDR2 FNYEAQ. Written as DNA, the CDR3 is TGTGCCAGCAGCTTAGGGACAGCCGGAAGCAATCAGCCCCAGCATTTT. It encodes CASSLGTAGSNQPQHF.

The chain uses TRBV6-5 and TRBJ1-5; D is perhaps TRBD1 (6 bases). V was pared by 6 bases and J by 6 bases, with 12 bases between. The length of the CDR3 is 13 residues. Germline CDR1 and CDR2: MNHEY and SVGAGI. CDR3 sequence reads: CASREGQSQPQHF. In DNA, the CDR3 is TGTGCCAGCAGGGAGGGACAATCTCAGCCCCAGCATTTT.

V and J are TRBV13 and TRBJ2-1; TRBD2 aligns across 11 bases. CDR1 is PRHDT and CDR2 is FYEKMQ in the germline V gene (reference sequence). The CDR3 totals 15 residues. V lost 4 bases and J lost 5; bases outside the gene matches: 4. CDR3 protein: CASSWGLAENNEQFF. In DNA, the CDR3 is TGTGCCAGCAGCTGGGGACTAGCGGAGAACAATGAGCAGTTCTTC.

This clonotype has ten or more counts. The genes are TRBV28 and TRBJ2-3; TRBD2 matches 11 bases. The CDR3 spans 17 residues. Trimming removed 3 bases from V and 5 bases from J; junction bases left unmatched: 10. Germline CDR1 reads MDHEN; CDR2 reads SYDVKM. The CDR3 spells CASSLEVAGGQGDTQYF. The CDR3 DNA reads TGTGCCAGCAGTTTGGAAGTAGCGGGGGGGCAAGGAGATACGCAGTATTTT.

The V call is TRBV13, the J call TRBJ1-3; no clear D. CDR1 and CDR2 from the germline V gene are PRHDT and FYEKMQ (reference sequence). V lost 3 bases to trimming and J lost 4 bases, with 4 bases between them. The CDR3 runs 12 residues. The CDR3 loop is CASSFLGNTIYF. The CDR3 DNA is TGTGCCAGCAGCTTTTTAGGAAACACCATATATTTT.

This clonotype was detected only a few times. CDR3: CASSQIDRGGETQYF. CDR3 nucleotide sequence: TGCGCCAGCAGTCAAATCGACAGGGGGGGAGAGACCCAGTACTTC. The genes are TRBV23-1 and TRBJ2-5, with 9 bases fitting TRBD1. TRBV23-1 is treated as an ORF (open reading frame) with a function not yet certain. The CDR3 consists of 15 residues. V lost 2 bases, J lost 4 bases, and 5 bases stayed unmatched.

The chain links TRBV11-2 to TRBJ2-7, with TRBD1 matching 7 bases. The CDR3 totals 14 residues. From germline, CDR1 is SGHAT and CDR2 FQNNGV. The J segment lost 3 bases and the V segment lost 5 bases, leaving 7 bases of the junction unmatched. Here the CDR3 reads CASSPGTESYEQYF. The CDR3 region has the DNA TGTGCCAGCAGCCCCGGGACAGAAAGCTACGAGCAGTACTTC.

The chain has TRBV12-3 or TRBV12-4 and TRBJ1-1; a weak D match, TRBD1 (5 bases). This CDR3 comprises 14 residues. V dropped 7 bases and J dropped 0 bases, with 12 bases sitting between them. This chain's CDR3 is CASIPGHLNTEAFF. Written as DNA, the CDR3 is TGTGCCAGCATCCCAGGACATTTGAACACTGAAGCTTTCTTT.

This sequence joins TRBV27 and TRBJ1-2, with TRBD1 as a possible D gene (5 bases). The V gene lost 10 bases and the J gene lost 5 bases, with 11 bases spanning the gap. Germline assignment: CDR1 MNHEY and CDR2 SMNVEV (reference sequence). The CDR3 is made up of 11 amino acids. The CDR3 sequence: CATRGNYGYTF. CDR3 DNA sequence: TGTGCCACACGGGGGAATTATGGCTACACCTTC.

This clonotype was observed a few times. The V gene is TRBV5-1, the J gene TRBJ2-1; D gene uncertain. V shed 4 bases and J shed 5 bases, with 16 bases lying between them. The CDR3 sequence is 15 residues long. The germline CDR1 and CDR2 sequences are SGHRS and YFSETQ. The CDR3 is CASSRLMGLDNEQFF. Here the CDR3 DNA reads TGCGCCAGCAGCCGGCTGATGGGGTTGGACAATGAGCAGTTCTTC.